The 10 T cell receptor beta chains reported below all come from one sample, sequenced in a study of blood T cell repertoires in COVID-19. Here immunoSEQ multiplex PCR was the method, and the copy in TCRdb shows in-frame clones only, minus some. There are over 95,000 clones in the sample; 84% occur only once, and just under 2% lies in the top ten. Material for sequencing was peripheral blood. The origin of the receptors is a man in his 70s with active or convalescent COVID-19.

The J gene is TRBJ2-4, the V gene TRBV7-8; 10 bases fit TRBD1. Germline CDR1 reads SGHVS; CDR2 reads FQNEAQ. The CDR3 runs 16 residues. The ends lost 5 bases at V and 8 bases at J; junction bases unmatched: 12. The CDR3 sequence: CASSPSWGDRGYIQYF. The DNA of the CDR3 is TGTGCCAGCAGCCCTAGCTGGGGGGACAGGGGTTACATTCAGTACTTC.

CDR3 region: CASSVDRVASPLHF. The CDR3 DNA reads as TGTGCCAGCAGCGTCGACAGGGTAGCTTCACCCCTCCACTTT. The chain is built from TRBV28 and TRBJ1-6; TRBD1 agrees at 7 bases. This CDR3 region has 14 residues. Unmatched junction bases numbered 8, after V lost 6 bases and J lost 9 bases. CDR1 and CDR2 (germline): MDHEN, SYDVKM.

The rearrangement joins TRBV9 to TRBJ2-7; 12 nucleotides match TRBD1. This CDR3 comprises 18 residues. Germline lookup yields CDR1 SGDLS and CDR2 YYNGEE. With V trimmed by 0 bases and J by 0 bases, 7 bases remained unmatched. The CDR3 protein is CASSVGGQGAAHSYEQYF. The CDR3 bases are TGTGCCAGCAGCGTAGGGGGACAGGGGGCGGCCCACTCCTACGAGCAGTACTTC.

CDR3 loop: CASSPGQGLPPQHF. For the CDR3, the DNA is TGTGCCAGCAGCCCAGGACAGGGCCTGCCGCCCCAGCATTTT. The gene calls are TRBV5-5 and TRBJ1-5; 8 bases are shared with TRBD1. With V trimmed by 4 bases and J by 9 bases, 9 bases remained unmatched. Germline-derived CDR1 and CDR2 are SGHKS and YYEKEE (reference sequence). The CDR3 totals 14 residues. Using reference TRBV5-5 and TRBJ1-5 for the parts outside the CDR3, the full variable domain is DAGVTQSPTHLIKTRGQQVTLRCSPISGHKSVSWYQQVLGQGPQFIFQYYEKEERGRGNFPDRFSARQFPNYSSELNVNALLLGDSALYLCASSPGQGLPPQHFGDGTRLSIL.

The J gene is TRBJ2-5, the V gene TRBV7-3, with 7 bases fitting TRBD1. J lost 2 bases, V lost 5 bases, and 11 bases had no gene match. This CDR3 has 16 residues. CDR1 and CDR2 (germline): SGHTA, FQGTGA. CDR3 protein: CASSPGMGRGQETQYF. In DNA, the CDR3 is TGTGCCAGCAGCCCTGGGATGGGCAGGGGGCAAGAGACCCAGTACTTC.

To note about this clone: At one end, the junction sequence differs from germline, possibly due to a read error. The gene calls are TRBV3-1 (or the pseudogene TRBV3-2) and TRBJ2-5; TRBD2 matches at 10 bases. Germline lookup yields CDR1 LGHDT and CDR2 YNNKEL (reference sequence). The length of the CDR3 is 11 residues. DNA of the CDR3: TGTGCCAGCAGCCACAGCGGGGGGGCAAACTTC. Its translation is CASSHSGGANF.

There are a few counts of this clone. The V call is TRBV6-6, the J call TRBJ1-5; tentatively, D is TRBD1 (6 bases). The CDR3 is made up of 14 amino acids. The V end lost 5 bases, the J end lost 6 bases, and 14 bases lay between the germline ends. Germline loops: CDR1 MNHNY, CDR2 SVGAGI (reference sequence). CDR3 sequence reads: CASSPAGAVQPQHF. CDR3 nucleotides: TGTGCCAGCAGTCCCGCGGGGGCTGTTCAGCCCCAGCATTTT.

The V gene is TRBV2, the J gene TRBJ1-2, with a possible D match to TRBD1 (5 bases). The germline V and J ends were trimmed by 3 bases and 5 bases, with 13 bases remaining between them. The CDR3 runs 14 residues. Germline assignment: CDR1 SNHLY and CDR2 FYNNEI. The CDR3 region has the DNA TGTGCCAGCAGTGACTGGGGGGTGGGGTATGGCTACACCTTC. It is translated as CASSDWGVGYGYTF.

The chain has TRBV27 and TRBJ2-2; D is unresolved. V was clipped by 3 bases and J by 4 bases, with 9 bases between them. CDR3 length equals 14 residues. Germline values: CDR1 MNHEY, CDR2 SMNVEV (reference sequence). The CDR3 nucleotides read TGTGCCAGCAGTTTCGAGGAGTCCACCGGGGAGCTGTTTTTT. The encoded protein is CASSFEESTGELFF.

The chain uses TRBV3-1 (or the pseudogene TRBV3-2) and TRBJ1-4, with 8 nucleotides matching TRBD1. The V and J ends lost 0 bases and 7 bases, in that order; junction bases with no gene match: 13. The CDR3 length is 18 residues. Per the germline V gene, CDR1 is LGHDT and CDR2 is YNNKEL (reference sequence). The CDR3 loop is CASSQEIKGGQEGEKLFF. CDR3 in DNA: TGTGCCAGCAGCCAAGAAATTAAGGGGGGACAGGAGGGTGAAAAACTGTTTTTT.